The 13 T cell receptor beta chains below come from one sample, sequenced in a study of shared clonotypes between healthy human individuals. Assay used: immunoSEQ multiplex PCR; TCRdb lists only in-frame clones, some missing. The sample has over a million clones, around three quarters seen once. The sample was memory CD4+ T cells from PBMCs. Subset reported: CD45RA-negative fraction. These receptors were collected from a man aged 18 to 35 in good health. Some clones in this sample may be carry-over from other donors' samples.

The chain joins TRBV6-5 to TRBJ2-5; possibly TRBD2 for D (6 bases). The CDR3 is made up of 12 amino acids. Germline assignment: CDR1 MNHEY and CDR2 SVGAGI. The V end lost 8 bases, the J end lost 5 bases, and 12 bases lay between the germline ends. CDR3 loop: CASGLGRETQYF. The DNA of the CDR3 is TGTGCCAGCGGGTTGGGGAGGGAGACCCAGTACTTC.

The gene calls are TRBV5-4 and TRBJ2-7, with D perhaps matching TRBD1 (5 bases). The CDR3 loop spans 15 amino acids. V shed 2 bases and J shed 2 bases, with 14 bases lying between them. Germline values: CDR1 SGHNT, CDR2 YYREEE (reference sequence). The CDR3 reads CASSFPQQGTYEQYF. CDR3 nucleotide sequence: TGTGCCAGCAGCTTCCCTCAGCAGGGCACCTACGAGCAGTACTTC. The whole variable domain, remainder taken from reference TRBV5-4 and TRBJ2-7, is ETGVTQSPTHLIKTRGQQVTLRCSSQSGHNTVSWYQQALGQGPQFIFQYYREEENGRGNFPPRFSGLQFPNYSSELNVNALELDDSALYLCASSFPQQGTYEQYFGPGTRLTVT.

The chain has TRBV6-5 and TRBJ2-1, with D unclear. CDR3 length: 14 residues. Germline CDR1 is MNHEY and CDR2 is SVGAGI. Trimming took off 6 bases at V and 1 base at J, with 10 bases between the two ends. In nucleotides, the CDR3 is TGTGCCAGCAGGATAGGGATTTCCTACAATGAGCAGTTCTTC. Protein product: CASRIGISYNEQFF.

This clone has only a few counts. The genes are TRBV30 and TRBJ2-3; D assignment may be TRBD1 or TRBD2 (5 bases each). Trimming removed 3 bases from V and 2 bases from J, with 9 bases in between. The V gene's germline CDR1 is GTSNPN and CDR2 SVGIG (reference sequence). The CDR3 loop spans 13 amino acids. CDR3 in amino acids: CAWSEGSTDTQYF. The DNA for the CDR3 is TGTGCCTGGAGCGAGGGGTCCACAGATACGCAGTATTTT.

The chain couples TRBV16 to TRBJ2-7; TRBD1 aligns across 10 bases. This CDR3 is 17 amino acids long. Looked up from germline, CDR1 is KGHSY and CDR2 is FQNENV. V shed 3 bases and J 5 bases; nucleotides not matched to a gene: 13. CDR3 DNA sequence: TGTGCCAGCAGCCAGCCTCGTGGGGGACAGGGGAAAGACGAGCAGTACTTC. It encodes CASSQPRGGQGKDEQYF.

This clone turned up a few times. The J gene is TRBJ1-2, the V gene TRBV7-9; 7 nucleotides match TRBD1. Per the germline V gene, CDR1 is SEHNR and CDR2 is FQNEAQ (reference sequence). The V segment lost 7 bases and the J segment 7 bases; nucleotides outside the gene matches: 9. The CDR3 has 13 residues. The chain's CDR3 is CASNRQGEGGYTF. CDR3 nucleotides: TGTGCCAGCAACCGACAGGGAGAGGGTGGCTACACCTTC.

This clone has a single count. The rearrangement links TRBV9 to TRBJ2-4; 7 bases align to TRBD1. This CDR3 is 14 amino acids long. Germline trimming cut 3 bases from V and 15 bases from J; bases unmatched to any gene: 15. The germline gives CDR1 SGDLS, CDR2 YYNGEE. The CDR3 region is CASSELPRQGELYF. The DNA of the CDR3 is TGTGCCAGCAGCGAACTCCCTCGACAGGGAGAGTTGTACTTC. Supplemented by reference TRBV9 and TRBJ2-4, the full variable domain reads DSGVTQTPKHLITATGQRVTLRCSPRSGDLSVYWYQQSLDQGLQFLIQYYNGEERAKGNILERFSAQQFPDLHSELNLSSLELGDSALYFCASSELPRQGELYFGAGTRLSVL.

In its sample, this clone was seen once. CDR3 residues: CASSSRQGVGAEQFF. Written as DNA, the CDR3 is TGTGCCAGTAGTTCACGACAGGGGGTAGGGGCTGAGCAGTTCTTC. This chain connects TRBV19 to TRBJ2-1; 9 positions agree with TRBD1. CDR1 and CDR2 from the germline V gene are LNHDA and SQIVND (reference sequence). The CDR3 length is 15 residues. V trimming: 5 bases; J trimming: 9 bases; junction bases outside the gene matches: 11.

The CDR3 DNA reads as TGTGCCAGCAGTGAATTGTCTAGCGGGGGACAGACGCAGTATTTT. It is translated as CASSELSSGGQTQYF. V is TRBV2 and J is TRBJ2-3, with 10 bases fitting TRBD2. There are 15 residues in the CDR3. V dropped 2 bases and J dropped 9; count of bases not matched to a gene: 8. Germline V lookup: CDR1 SNHLY, CDR2 FYNNEI.

V is TRBV11-3 and J is TRBJ2-7; tentatively, D is TRBD2 (5 bases). Germline CDR1 and CDR2: SGHNT and YENEEA. This CDR3 region has 15 residues. V lost 1 base, J lost 7 bases, and 17 bases lay in between. CDR3 DNA sequence: TGTGCCAGCAGCTTAGTTGGCGGCCCCGGGGAGGAGCAGTACTTC. Translated: CASSLVGGPGEEQYF. The complete variable domain, with remaining parts taken from reference TRBV11-3 and TRBJ2-7, reads EAGVVQSPRYKIIEKKQPVAFWCNPISGHNTLYWYLQNLGQGPELLIRYENEEAVDDSQLPKDRFSAERLKGVDSTLKIQPAELGDSAVYLCASSLVGGPGEEQYFGPGTRLTVT.

CDR3 in amino acids: CASSVISGSKGTYEQYF. The CDR3 DNA sequence: TGCGCCAGCAGTGTTATTAGCGGGAGTAAAGGAACCTACGAGCAGTACTTC. The chain combines TRBV10-1 with TRBJ2-7; 9 positions agree with TRBD2. J gave up 2 bases and V 4 bases, and 12 bases lay outside the gene matches. The CDR3 runs to 17 residues. CDR1 and CDR2 (germline): WNHNN, SYGVQD (reference sequence).

The chain recombines TRBV5-4 with TRBJ2-1; 10 nucleotides line up with TRBD2. V trimming: 0 bases; J trimming: 7 bases; junction bases outside the gene matches: 4. This CDR3 has 15 amino acids. CDR1 is SGHNT and CDR2 is YYREEE in the germline V gene (reference sequence). The DNA of the CDR3 is TGTGCCAGCAGCTTGGGACTAGCGGGTCTAAATGAGCAGTTCTTC. This sequence encodes CASSLGLAGLNEQFF.

The chain recombines TRBV19 with TRBJ2-4; D is perhaps TRBD1 (6 bases). V was clipped by 7 bases and J by 0 bases, with 13 bases between them. Germline loops: CDR1 LNHDA, CDR2 SQIVND (reference sequence). This CDR3 region has 15 residues. In DNA form, the CDR3 reads TGTGCCAGTAAGGACAGTCAATTAGCCAAAAACATTCAGTACTTC. It yields the protein CASKDSQLAKNIQYF. Together with reference TRBV19 and TRBJ2-4, the CDR3 gives the full variable domain: DGGITQSPKYLFRKEGQNVTLSCEQNLNHDAMYWYRQDPGQGLRLIYYSQIVNDFQKGDIAEGYSVSREKKESFPLTVTSAQKNPTAFYLCASKDSQLAKNIQYFGAGTRLSVL.